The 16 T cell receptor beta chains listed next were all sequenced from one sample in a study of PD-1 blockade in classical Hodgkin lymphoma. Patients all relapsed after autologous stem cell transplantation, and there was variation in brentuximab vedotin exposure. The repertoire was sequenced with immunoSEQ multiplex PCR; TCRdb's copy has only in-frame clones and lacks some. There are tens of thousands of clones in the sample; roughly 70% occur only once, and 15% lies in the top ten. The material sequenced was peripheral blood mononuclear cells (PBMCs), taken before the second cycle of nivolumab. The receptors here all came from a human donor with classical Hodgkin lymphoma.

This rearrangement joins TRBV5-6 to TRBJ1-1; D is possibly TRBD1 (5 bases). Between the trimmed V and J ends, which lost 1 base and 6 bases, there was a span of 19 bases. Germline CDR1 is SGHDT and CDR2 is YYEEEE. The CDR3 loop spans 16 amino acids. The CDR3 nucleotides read TGTGCCAGCAGCTTGTCGCCAGGGCCCATGGGGTCTGAAGCTTTCTTT. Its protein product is CASSLSPGPMGSEAFF. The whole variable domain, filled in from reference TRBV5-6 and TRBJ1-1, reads DAGVTQSPTHLIKTRGQQVTLRCSPKSGHDTVSWYQQALGQGPQFIFQYYEEEERQRGNFPDRFSGHQFPNYSSELNVNALLLGDSALYLCASSLSPGPMGSEAFFGQGTRLTVV.

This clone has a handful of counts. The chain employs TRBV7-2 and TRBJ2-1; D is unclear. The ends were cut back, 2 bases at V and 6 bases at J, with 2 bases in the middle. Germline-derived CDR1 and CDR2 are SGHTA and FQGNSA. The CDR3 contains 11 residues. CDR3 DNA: TGTGCCAGCAGCTTACTCAATGAGCAGTTCTTC. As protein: CASSLLNEQFF.

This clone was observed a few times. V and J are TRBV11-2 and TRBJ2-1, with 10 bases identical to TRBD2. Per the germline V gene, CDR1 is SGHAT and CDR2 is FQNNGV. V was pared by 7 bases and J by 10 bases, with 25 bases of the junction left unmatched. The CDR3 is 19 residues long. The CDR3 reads CASTRSPYTSGASRGEQFF. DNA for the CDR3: TGTGCCAGCACCCGAAGCCCTTATACTAGCGGGGCCTCGCGGGGGGAGCAGTTCTTC.

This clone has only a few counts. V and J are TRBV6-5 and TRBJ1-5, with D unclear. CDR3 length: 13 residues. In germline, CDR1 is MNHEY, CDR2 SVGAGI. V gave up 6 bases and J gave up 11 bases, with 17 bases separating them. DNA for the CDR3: TGTGCCAGCAGAAGTACTGCCTCGACGGCCCAGCATTTT. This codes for CASRSTASTAQHF.

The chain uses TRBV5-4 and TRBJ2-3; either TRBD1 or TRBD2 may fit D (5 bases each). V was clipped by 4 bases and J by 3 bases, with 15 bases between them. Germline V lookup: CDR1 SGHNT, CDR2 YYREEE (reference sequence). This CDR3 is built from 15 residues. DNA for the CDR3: TGTGCCAGCAGCCCAAAGGGACCAGCTACAGATACGCAGTATTTT. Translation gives CASSPKGPATDTQYF.

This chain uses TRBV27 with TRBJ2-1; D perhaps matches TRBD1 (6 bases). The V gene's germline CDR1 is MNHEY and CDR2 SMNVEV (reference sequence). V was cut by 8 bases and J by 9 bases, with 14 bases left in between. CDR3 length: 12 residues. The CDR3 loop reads CASGFLGGEQFF. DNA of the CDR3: TGTGCCAGCGGATTTCTAGGGGGTGAGCAGTTCTTC.

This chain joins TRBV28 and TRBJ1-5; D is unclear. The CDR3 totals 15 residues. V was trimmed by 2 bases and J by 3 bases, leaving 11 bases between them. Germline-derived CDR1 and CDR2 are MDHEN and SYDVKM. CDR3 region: CASSLKGANNQPQHF. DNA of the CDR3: TGTGCCAGCAGTTTAAAGGGCGCTAACAATCAGCCCCAGCATTTT.

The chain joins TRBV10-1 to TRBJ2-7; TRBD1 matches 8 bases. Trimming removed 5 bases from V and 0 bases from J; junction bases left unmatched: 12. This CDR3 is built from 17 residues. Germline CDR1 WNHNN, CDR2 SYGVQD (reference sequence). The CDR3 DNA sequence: TGCGCCAGCAGTTGGTGTAGCGACAGGGGCTACTCCTACGAGCAGTACGTC. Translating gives CASSWCSDRGYSYEQYV.

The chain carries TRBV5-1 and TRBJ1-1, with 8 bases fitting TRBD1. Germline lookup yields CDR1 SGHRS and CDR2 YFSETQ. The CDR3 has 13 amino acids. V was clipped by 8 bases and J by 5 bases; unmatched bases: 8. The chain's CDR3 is CASKQGDRTEAFF. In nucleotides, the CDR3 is TGCGCCAGTAAACAGGGGGATCGGACTGAAGCTTTCTTT.

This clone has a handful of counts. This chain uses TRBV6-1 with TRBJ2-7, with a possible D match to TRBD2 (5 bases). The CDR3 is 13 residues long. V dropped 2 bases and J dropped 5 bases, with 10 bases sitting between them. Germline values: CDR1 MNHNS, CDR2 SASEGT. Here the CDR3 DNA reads TGTGCCAGCAGTGAAAAGGGAGTCGACGAGCAGTACGTC. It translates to CASSEKGVDEQYV.

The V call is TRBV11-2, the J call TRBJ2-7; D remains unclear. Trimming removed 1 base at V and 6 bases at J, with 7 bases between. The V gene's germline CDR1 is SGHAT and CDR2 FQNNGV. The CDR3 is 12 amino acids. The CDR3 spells CASSLAQFEQYF. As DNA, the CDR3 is TGTGCCAGCAGCTTAGCCCAGTTCGAGCAGTACTTC.

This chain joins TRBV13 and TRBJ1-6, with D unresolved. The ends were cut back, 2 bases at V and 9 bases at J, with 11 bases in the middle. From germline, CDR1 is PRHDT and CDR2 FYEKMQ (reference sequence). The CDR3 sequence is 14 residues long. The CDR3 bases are TGTGCCAGCAGCTTACGTAGGGTCGGTTCACCCCTCCACTTT. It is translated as CASSLRRVGSPLHF.

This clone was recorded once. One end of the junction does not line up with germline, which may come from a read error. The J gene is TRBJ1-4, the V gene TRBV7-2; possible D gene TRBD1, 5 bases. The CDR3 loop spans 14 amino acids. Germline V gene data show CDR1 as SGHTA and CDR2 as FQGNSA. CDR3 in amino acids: CASSPYLGGEKLFF. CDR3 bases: TGCGCCAGCAGCCCATATCTCGGGGGTGAAAAACTGTTTTTT.

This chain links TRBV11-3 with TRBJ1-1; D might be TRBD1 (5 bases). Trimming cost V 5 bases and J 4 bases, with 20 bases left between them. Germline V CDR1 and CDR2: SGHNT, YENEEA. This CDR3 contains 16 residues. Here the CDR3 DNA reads TGTGCCAGCAGCCCTGGACAAGGGAGGCCCAGCACTGAAGCTTTCTTT. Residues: CASSPGQGRPSTEAFF.

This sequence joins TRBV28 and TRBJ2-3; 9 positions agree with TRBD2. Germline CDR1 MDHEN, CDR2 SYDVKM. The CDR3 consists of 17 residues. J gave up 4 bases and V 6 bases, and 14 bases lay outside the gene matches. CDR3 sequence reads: CASSPPPSSGVSDTQYF. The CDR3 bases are TGTGCCAGCAGCCCCCCCCCTTCTAGCGGGGTATCAGATACGCAGTATTTT.

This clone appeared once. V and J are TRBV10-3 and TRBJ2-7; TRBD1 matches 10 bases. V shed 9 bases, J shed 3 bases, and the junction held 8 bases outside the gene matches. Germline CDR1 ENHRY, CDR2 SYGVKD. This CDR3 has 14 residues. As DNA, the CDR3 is TGTGCCATTTCGCGACAGGGGGCTATCTACGAGCAGTACTTC. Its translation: CAISRQGAIYEQYF.